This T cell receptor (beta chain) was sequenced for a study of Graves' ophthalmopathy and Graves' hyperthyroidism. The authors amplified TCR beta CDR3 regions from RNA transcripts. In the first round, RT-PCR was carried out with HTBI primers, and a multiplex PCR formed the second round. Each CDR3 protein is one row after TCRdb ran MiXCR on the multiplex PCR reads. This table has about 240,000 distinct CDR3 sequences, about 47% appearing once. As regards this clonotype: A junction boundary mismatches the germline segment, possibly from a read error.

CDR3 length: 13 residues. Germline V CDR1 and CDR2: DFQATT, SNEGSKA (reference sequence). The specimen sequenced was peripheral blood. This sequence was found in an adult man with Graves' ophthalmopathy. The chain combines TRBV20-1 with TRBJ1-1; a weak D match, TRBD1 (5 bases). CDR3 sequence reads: CSAGRGARTEAFF. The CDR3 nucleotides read TGCAGTGCCGGGAGGGGCGCCCGAACTGAGGCTTTCTTT.